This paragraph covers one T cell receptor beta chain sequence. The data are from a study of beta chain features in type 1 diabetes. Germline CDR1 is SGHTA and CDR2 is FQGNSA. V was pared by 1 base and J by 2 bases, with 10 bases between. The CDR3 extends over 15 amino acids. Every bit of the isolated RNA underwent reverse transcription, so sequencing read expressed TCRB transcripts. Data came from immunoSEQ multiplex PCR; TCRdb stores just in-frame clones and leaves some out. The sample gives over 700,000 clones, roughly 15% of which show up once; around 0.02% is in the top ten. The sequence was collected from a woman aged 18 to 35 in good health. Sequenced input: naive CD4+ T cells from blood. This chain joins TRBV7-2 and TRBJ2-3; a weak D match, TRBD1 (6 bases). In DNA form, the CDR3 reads TGTGCCAGCAGCTTAGGGGGGCACACCACAGATACGCAGTATTTT. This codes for CASSLGGHTTDTQYF.